This TCR beta chain comes out of a study of memory CD4+ T cells and cytomegalovirus serostatus. Study-wide results and caveats: A US-trained random forest predicted CMV serostatus with median AUC around 0.9.

In regard to this clone: Antigen unknown.

Libraries were prepared by immunoSEQ multiplex PCR; TCRdb keeps only in-frame clonotypes and omits some of them. Altogether about 67,000 clones are present, approximately 80% being singletons, with the ten largest covering approximately 4.8%. The sort gate was single viable CD3+CD4+CD8-CD45RO+ cells for memory CD4+ T cells. The V segment lost 4 bases and the J segment 5 bases; nucleotides outside the gene matches: 5. CDR1 and CDR2 from the germline V gene are MDHEN and SYDVKM. The CDR3 totals 15 residues. The sequence derives from an adult in good health and CMV-seropositive. This sequence joins TRBV28 and TRBJ1-4; 9 nucleotides agree with TRBD1. What was sequenced was memory CD4+ T cells from blood. The CDR3 DNA is TGTGCCAGCAGTTCCGCCGGACAGGGGAATGAAAAACTGTTTTTT. Encoded protein: CASSSAGQGNEKLFF.